The next 21 T cell receptor beta chains were all read from a single sample in a study of lymphopenia after photon versus proton radiotherapy. Data came from immunoSEQ multiplex PCR; TCRdb stores just in-frame clones and leaves some out. Altogether several thousand clones are present, 88% being singletons, with the ten largest covering about 21%. This specimen was peripheral blood, taken from a patient treated with photon-based radiotherapy. These receptors all stem from an elderly man with cholangiocarcinoma.

This chain links TRBV15 with TRBJ2-7; TRBD1 is a possible D gene (5 bases). This CDR3 has 13 residues. Germline V gene lookup returns CDR1 LNHNV and CDR2 YYDKDF (reference sequence). Trimming shortened V by 5 bases and J by 1 base, and 9 bases separated the two germline ends. In DNA, the CDR3 is TGTGCCACCAGCGAACAGGTTTCCTACGAGCAGTACTTC. This translates into CATSEQVSYEQYF.

The genes are TRBV5-6 and TRBJ1-2; possibly TRBD1 for D (5 bases). In germline, CDR1 is SGHDT, CDR2 YYEEEE. The CDR3 is 12 amino acids. The V end was cut by 0 bases, the J end by 13 bases, with 13 bases between. The CDR3 sequence is CASSLGGSQRTF. CDR3 in DNA: TGTGCCAGCAGCTTGGGGGGCAGCCAGCGCACCTTC.

CDR3 bases: TGTGCCTGGATCCCCAGCGGGCGAAGAAACACCGGGGAGCTGTTTTTT. Amino acid sequence: CAWIPSGRRNTGELFF. The chain is built from TRBV30 and TRBJ2-2; possibly TRBD2 for D (6 bases). CDR3 size: 16 residues. Between the trimmed V and J ends, which lost 4 bases and 2 bases, there was a span of 17 bases. CDR1 is GTSNPN, CDR2 SVGIG, per germline (reference sequence).

This chain links TRBV7-9 with TRBJ2-1; the match to TRBD2 covers 9 bases. V lost 1 base, J lost 6 bases, and 4 bases stayed unmatched. The CDR3 sequence is 15 residues long. Per germline, CDR1 SEHNR and CDR2 FQNEAQ (reference sequence). Written as DNA, the CDR3 is TGTGCCAGCAGCTTAGGGGCGGGGGGGCCCAATGAGCAGTTCTTC. Translation: CASSLGAGGPNEQFF.

This clone is a singleton in its sample. CDR3 protein: CSVRGVGEKLFF. The DNA for the CDR3 is TGCAGCGTGCGCGGGGTGGGTGAAAAACTGTTTTTT. This sequence joins TRBV29-1 and TRBJ1-4; no clear D gene. Looked up from germline, CDR1 is SQVTM and CDR2 is ANQGSEA. The CDR3 is made up of 12 amino acids. V lost 6 bases to trimming and J lost 7 bases, with 12 bases between them.

This chain links TRBV30 with TRBJ2-4; 10 positions agree with TRBD2. V dropped 5 bases and J dropped 4; count of bases not matched to a gene: 11. The CDR3 runs 16 residues. CDR1 is GTSNPN, CDR2 SVGIG, per germline (reference sequence). The DNA of the CDR3 is TGTGCCTGGGGCAGGGTAGCGGGGGGCCCTAAAAACATTCAGTACTTC. Encoded protein: CAWGRVAGGPKNIQYF.

Only one count was recorded for this clone. The sample carries other DNA sequences with the same CDR3. V gene TRBV14 combines with J gene TRBJ1-2; D gene unclear. The CDR3 spans 15 residues. Trimming pared 3 bases from V and 2 bases from J, leaving 13 bases between. Germline V gene lookup returns CDR1 SGHDN and CDR2 FVKESK. Here the CDR3 reads CASSQYPGWNYGYTF. The CDR3 coding sequence is TGTGCCAGCAGCCAGTATCCGGGTTGGAACTATGGCTACACCTTC.

The sample holds one count of this clone. V gene TRBV11-3 combines with J gene TRBJ2-5; 11 nucleotides match TRBD2. Germline V gene lookup returns CDR1 SGHNT and CDR2 YENEEA. CDR3 length equals 16 residues. The V gene end was trimmed by 1 base and the J gene end by 2 bases; junction bases not matched to a gene: 3. This CDR3 reads CASSLGGTSGQETQYF. The DNA for the CDR3 is TGTGCCAGCAGCTTAGGGGGGACTAGCGGACAAGAGACCCAGTACTTC.

This rearrangement joins TRBV5-4 to TRBJ1-1, with D tentatively TRBD1 (6 bases). Trimming pared 3 bases from V and 11 bases from J, leaving 14 bases between. Germline assignment: CDR1 SGHNT and CDR2 YYREEE (reference sequence). This CDR3 comprises 12 residues. For the CDR3, the DNA is TGTGCCAGCAGCTCACTACAGGGACGGGCTTTCTTT. It yields the protein CASSSLQGRAFF.

The sample holds one count of this clone. The chain couples TRBV7-2 to TRBJ2-2; D call uncertain. This CDR3 spans 16 amino acids. With 2 bases removed from V and 5 bases from J, the gap between germline ends came to 15 bases. Per germline, CDR1 SGHTA and CDR2 FQGNSA. Here the CDR3 DNA reads TGTGCCAGCAGCTTAAGGGCAGCCTTTTGGACCGGGGAGCTGTTTTTT. It translates to CASSLRAAFWTGELFF. Based on the CDR3 plus reference TRBV7-2 and TRBJ2-2, the full variable domain is GAGVSQSPSNKVTEKGKDVELRCDPISGHTALYWYRQSLGQGLEFLIYFQGNSAPDKSGLPSDRFSAERTGGSVSTLTIQRTQQEDSAVYLCASSLRAAFWTGELFFGEGSRLTVL.

This clone was observed a few times. This chain connects TRBV10-2 to TRBJ1-6; no firm D call. Per germline, CDR1 WSHSY and CDR2 SAAADI. The V end lost 6 bases, the J end lost 5 bases, and 11 bases lay between the germline ends. The CDR3 consists of 14 residues. This chain's CDR3 is CASRMNKDNSPLHF. CDR3 in DNA: TGCGCCAGCAGAATGAACAAGGATAATTCACCCCTCCACTTT.

The V call is TRBV18, the J call TRBJ2-7, with D unresolved. Germline V lookup: CDR1 KGHSH, CDR2 LQKENI. There are 15 residues in the CDR3. V was pared by 0 bases and J by 1 base, with 10 bases between. The CDR3 here is CASSPPHANSYEQYF. The CDR3 DNA is TGTGCCAGCTCACCACCACACGCCAATTCCTACGAGCAGTACTTC.

This chain joins TRBV5-6 and TRBJ1-3; D not certain. CDR3 length: 15 residues. Germline CDR1 and CDR2: SGHDT and YYEEEE. The ends were cut back, 4 bases at V and 3 bases at J, with 14 bases in the middle. This CDR3 reads CASSVEQLGGNTIYF. CDR3 in DNA: TGTGCCAGCAGCGTCGAACAGCTTGGTGGAAACACCATATATTTT.

The chain employs TRBV2 and TRBJ2-5; D possibly matches TRBD1 or TRBD2 (6 bases each). CDR3 length equals 15 residues. V lost 6 bases and J lost 4, with 18 bases in between. Germline CDR1 reads SNHLY; CDR2 reads FYNNEI. The chain's CDR3 is CASRPRGAAGETQYF. CDR3 coding DNA: TGTGCCAGCAGGCCAAGGGGGGCTGCAGGAGAGACCCAGTACTTC.

The V and J genes are TRBV7-3 and TRBJ1-1; D not resolved. Germline CDR1 and CDR2: SGHTA and FQGTGA. The CDR3 consists of 13 residues. V lost 3 bases, J lost 0 bases, and 5 bases lay in between. The CDR3 region is CASSFALNTEAFF. CDR3 DNA: TGTGCCAGCAGCTTCGCGTTGAACACTGAAGCTTTCTTT.

This sequence joins TRBV5-4 and TRBJ2-1; 7 positions match TRBD2. V shed 7 bases and J 3 bases; nucleotides not matched to a gene: 10. This CDR3 comprises 15 residues. Germline CDR1 SGHNT, CDR2 YYREEE (reference sequence). DNA of the CDR3: TGTGCCAGCGGGCTGTATGTAGCGGGCTACAATGAGCAGTTCTTC. Translating gives CASGLYVAGYNEQFF.

The rearrangement uses TRBV2 and TRBJ2-3; 10 bases map to TRBD2. Germline V gene lookup returns CDR1 SNHLY and CDR2 FYNNEI. The J segment lost 2 bases and the V segment lost 4 bases, leaving 3 bases of the junction unmatched. The CDR3 length is 15 residues. The CDR3, as DNA: TGTGCCAGCAGTGCAGGACTAGCGGTCACAGATACGCAGTATTTT. It codes for CASSAGLAVTDTQYF.

This chain connects TRBV6-5 to TRBJ1-2; possible D gene TRBD1, 5 bases. Germline V CDR1 and CDR2: MNHEY, SVGAGI. The V end was cut by 8 bases, the J end by 7 bases, with 14 bases between. The CDR3 extends over 12 amino acids. CDR3 in DNA: TGTGCCAGCGGGGTCGGGGGACGTGGCTACACCTTC. Protein: CASGVGGRGYTF.

The rearrangement joins TRBV5-8 to TRBJ1-3; D ambiguous. This CDR3 spans 17 amino acids. The V end was cut by 6 bases, the J end by 0 bases, with 19 bases between. In germline, CDR1 is SGHTS, CDR2 YDEGEE. The CDR3 nucleotides read TGTGCCAGCAAAACGGAGGAATACCCCAACTCTGGAAACACCATATATTTT. Translation: CASKTEEYPNSGNTIYF.

This clone is categorized as medium-sized (0.01 to 0.1%). The chain has TRBV2 and TRBJ1-1, with D perhaps matching TRBD1 (5 bases). CDR1 and CDR2 (germline): SNHLY, FYNNEI. Deletions cut 4 bases from V and 0 bases from J, with 18 bases between. The CDR3 is 17 residues long. CDR3 sequence reads: CASSGRRGLTVNTEAFF. For the CDR3, the DNA is TGTGCCAGCAGTGGTAGAAGGGGTTTGACAGTGAACACTGAAGCTTTCTTT.

V and J are TRBV5-1 and TRBJ2-1; no definite D call. Trimming shortened V by 4 bases and J by 5 bases, and 13 bases separated the two germline ends. Germline lookup yields CDR1 SGHRS and CDR2 YFSETQ. The CDR3 covers 14 residues. CDR3 bases: TGCGCCAGCAGCGTGGGAAGCCAGAACAATGAGCAGTTCTTC. It translates to CASSVGSQNNEQFF.